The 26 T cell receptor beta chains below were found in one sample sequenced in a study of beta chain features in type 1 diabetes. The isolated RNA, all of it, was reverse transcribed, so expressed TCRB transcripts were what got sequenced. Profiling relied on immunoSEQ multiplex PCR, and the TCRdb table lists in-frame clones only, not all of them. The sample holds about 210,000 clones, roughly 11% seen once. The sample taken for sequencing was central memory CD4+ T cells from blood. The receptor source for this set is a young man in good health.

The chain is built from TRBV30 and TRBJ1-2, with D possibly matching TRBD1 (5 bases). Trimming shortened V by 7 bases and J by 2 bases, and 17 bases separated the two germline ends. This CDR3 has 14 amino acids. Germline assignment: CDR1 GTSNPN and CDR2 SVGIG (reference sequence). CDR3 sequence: CASPTLRGNYGYTF. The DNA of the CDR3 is TGTGCCTCCCCCACCCTGCGGGGGAACTATGGCTACACCTTC.

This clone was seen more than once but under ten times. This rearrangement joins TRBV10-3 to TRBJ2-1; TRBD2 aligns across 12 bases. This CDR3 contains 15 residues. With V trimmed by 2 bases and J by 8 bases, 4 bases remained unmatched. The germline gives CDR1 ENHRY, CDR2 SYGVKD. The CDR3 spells CAISERTSGIYEQFF. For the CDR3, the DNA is TGTGCCATCAGTGAGAGGACTAGCGGGATCTATGAGCAGTTCTTC.

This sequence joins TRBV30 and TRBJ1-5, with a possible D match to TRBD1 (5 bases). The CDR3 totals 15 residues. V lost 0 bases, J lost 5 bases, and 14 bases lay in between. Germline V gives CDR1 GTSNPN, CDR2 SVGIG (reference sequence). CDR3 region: CAWSVAGYVDQPQHF. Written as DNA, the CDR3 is TGTGCCTGGAGTGTAGCAGGGTATGTCGATCAGCCCCAGCATTTT. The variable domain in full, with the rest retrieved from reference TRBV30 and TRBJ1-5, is SQTIHQWPATLVQPVGSPLSLECTVEGTSNPNLYWYRQAAGRGLQLLFYSVGIGQISSEVPQNLSASRPQDRQFILSSKKLLLSDSGFYLCAWSVAGYVDQPQHFGDGTRLSIL.

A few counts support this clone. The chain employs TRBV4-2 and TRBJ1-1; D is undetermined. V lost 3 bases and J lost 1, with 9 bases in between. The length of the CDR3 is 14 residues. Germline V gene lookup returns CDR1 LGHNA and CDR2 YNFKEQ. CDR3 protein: CASSHGQRNTEAFF. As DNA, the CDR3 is TGTGCCAGCAGCCACGGTCAACGGAACACTGAAGCTTTCTTT.

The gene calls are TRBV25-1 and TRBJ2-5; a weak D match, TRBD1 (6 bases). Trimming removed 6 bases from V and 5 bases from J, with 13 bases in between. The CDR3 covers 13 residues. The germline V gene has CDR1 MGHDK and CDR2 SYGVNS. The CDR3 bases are TGTGCCAGCAGGGACAGCTCTCGGGAGACCCAGTACTTC. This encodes CASRDSSRETQYF. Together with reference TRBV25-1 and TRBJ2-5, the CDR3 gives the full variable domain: EADIYQTPRYLVIGTGKKITLECSQTMGHDKMYWYQQDPGMELHLIHYSYGVNSTEKGDLSSESTVSRIRTEHFPLTLESARPSHTSQYLCASRDSSRETQYFGPGTRLLVL.

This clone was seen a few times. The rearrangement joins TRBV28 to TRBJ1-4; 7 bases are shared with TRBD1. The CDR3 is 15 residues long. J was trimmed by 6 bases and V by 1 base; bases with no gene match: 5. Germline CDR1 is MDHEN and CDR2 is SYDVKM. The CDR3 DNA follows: TGTGCCAGCAGTTTATCGCAGGGGGAGGATGAAAAACTGTTTTTT. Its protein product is CASSLSQGEDEKLFF.

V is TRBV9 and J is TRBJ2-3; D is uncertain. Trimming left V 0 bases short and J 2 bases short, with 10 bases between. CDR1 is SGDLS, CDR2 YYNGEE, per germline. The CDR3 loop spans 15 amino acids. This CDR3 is CASSVAERATDTQYF. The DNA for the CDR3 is TGTGCCAGCAGCGTAGCTGAAAGGGCCACAGATACGCAGTATTTT.

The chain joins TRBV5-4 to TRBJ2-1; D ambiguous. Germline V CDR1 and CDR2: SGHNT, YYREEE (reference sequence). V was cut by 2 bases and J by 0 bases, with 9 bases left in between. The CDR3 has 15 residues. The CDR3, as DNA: TGTGCCAGCAGCTTTCCTCTGAGCTCCTACAATGAGCAGTTCTTC. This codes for CASSFPLSSYNEQFF.

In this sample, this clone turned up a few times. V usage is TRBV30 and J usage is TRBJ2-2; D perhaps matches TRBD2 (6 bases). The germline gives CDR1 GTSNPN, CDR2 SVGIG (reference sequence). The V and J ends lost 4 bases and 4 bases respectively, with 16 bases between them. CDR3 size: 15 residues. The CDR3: CAWNRPGLRTGELFF. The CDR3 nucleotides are TGTGCCTGGAATAGACCGGGACTCCGCACCGGGGAGCTGTTTTTT. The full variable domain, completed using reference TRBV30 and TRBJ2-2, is SQTIHQWPATLVQPVGSPLSLECTVEGTSNPNLYWYRQAAGRGLQLLFYSVGIGQISSEVPQNLSASRPQDRQFILSSKKLLLSDSGFYLCAWNRPGLRTGELFFGEGSRLTVL.

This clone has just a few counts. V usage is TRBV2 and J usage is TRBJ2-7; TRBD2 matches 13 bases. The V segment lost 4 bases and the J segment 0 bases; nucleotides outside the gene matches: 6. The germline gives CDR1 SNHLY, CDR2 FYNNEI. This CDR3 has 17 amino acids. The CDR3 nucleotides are TGTGCCAGCAGTGTGGAGACTAGCGGGAGGTTCTCCTACGAGCAGTACTTC. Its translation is CASSVETSGRFSYEQYF.

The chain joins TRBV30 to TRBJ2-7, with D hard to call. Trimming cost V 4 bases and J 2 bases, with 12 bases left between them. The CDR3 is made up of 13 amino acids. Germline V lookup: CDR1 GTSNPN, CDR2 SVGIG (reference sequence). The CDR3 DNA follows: TGTGCCTGGACCGCTGCGCCTACCTACGAGCAGTACTTC. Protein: CAWTAAPTYEQYF.

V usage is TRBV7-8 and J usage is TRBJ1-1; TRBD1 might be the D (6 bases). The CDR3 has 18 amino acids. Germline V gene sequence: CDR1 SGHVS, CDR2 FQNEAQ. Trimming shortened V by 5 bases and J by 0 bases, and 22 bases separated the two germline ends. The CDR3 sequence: CASSPQTAGGAVNTEAFF. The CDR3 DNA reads TGTGCCAGCAGCCCACAAACTGCTGGGGGCGCGGTGAACACTGAAGCTTTCTTT.

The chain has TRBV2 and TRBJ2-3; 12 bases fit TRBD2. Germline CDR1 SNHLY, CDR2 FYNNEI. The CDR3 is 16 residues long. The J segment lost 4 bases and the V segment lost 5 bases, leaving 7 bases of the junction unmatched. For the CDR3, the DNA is TGTGCCAGCAGTCGAGGACTAGCGGGATTGGCAGATACGCAGTATTTT. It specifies CASSRGLAGLADTQYF.

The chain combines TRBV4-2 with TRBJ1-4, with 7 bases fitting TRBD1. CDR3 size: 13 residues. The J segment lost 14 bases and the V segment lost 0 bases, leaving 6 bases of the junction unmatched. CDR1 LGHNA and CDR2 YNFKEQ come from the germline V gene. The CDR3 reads CASSQDRPGGLFF. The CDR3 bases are TGTGCCAGCAGCCAAGATCGTCCAGGGGGGCTGTTTTTT.

The CDR3 protein is CASSGQDFSSYNEQFF. The CDR3 nucleotides are TGTGCCAGCAGCGGCCAGGACTTTAGCTCCTACAATGAGCAGTTCTTC. The chain has TRBV7-2 and TRBJ2-1, with a tentative D call TRBD2 (5 bases). The germline V and J ends were trimmed by 5 bases and 0 bases, with 14 bases remaining between them. The germline V gene has CDR1 SGHTA and CDR2 FQGNSA. CDR3 size: 16 residues.

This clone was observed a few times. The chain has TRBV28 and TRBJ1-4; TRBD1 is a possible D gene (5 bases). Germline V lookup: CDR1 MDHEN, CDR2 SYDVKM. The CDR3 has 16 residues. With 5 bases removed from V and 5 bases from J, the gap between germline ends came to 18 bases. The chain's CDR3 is CASSQPPGRSNEKLFF. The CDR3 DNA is TGTGCCAGCAGTCAGCCACCGGGACGCTCAAATGAAAAACTGTTTTTT.

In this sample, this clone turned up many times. The CDR3 bases are TGTGCCAGCAGCTCCCCTCCGGGACTAGAGTTTTCAGATACGCAGTATTTT. It translates to CASSSPPGLEFSDTQYF. The chain has TRBV7-9 and TRBJ2-3; 8 bases are a match to TRBD2. The CDR3 sequence is 17 residues long. Germline lookup yields CDR1 SEHNR and CDR2 FQNEAQ (reference sequence). After removal of 4 bases from V and 4 bases from J, the junction contained 13 bases not matched to a gene.

The CDR3 sequence: CASSSSSREAFF. DNA of the CDR3: TGTGCCAGCAGCTCCTCGAGTCGTGAAGCTTTCTTT. This chain joins TRBV5-4 and TRBJ1-1, with D uncertain. With 3 bases removed from V and 7 bases from J, the gap between germline ends came to 10 bases. The CDR3 runs to 12 residues. Germline V CDR1 and CDR2: SGHNT, YYREEE (reference sequence).

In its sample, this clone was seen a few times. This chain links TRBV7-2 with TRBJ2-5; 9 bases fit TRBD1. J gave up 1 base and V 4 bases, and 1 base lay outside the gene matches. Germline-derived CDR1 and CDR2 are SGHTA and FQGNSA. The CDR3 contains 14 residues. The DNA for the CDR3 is TGTGCCAGCAGCTCGACAGGGGGCCAAGAGACCCAGTACTTC. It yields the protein CASSSTGGQETQYF.

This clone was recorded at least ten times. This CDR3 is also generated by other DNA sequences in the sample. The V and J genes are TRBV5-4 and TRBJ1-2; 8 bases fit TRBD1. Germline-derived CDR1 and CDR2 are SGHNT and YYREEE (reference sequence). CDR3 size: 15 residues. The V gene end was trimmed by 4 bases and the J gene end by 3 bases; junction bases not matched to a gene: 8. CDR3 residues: CASSIGQGEDYGYTF. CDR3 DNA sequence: TGTGCCAGCAGCATCGGACAGGGTGAGGACTATGGCTACACCTTC. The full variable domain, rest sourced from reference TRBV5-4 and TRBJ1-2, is ETGVTQSPTHLIKTRGQQVTLRCSSQSGHNTVSWYQQALGQGPQFIFQYYREEENGRGNFPPRFSGLQFPNYSSELNVNALELDDSALYLCASSIGQGEDYGYTFGSGTRLTVV.

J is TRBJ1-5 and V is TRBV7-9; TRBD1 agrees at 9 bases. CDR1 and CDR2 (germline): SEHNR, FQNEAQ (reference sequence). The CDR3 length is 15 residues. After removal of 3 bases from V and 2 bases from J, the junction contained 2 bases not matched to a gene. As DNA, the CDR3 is TGTGCCAGCAGCTTTGGACAGGGGCGCAATCAGCCCCAGCATTTT. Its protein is CASSFGQGRNQPQHF.

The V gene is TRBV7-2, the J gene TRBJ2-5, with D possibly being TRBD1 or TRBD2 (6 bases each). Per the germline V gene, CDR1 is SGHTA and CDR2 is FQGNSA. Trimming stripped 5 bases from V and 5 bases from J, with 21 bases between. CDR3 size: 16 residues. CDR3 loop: CASSPSEGGPWETQYF. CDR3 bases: TGTGCCAGCAGCCCCAGCGAGGGGGGCCCTTGGGAGACCCAGTACTTC. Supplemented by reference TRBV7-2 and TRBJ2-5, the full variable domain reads GAGVSQSPSNKVTEKGKDVELRCDPISGHTALYWYRQSLGQGLEFLIYFQGNSAPDKSGLPSDRFSAERTGGSVSTLTIQRTQQEDSAVYLCASSPSEGGPWETQYFGPGTRLLVL.

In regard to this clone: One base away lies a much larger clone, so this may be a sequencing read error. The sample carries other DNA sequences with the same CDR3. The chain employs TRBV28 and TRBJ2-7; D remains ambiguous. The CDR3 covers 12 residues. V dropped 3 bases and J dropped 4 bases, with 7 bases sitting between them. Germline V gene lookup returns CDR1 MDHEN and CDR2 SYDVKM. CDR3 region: CASSFMGYEQYF. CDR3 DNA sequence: TGTGCCAGCAGTTTTATGGGATACGAGCAGTACTTC. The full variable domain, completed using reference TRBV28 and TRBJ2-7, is DVKVTQSSRYLVKRTGEKVFLECVQDMDHENMFWYRQDPGLGLRLIYFSYDVKMKEKGDIPEGYSVSREKKERFSLILESASTNQTSMYLCASSFMGYEQYFGPGTRLTVT.

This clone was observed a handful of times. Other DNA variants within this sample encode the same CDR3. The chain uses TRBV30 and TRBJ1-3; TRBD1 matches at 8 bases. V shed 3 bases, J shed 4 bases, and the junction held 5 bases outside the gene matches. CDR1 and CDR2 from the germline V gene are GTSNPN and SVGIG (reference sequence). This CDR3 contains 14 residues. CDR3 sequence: CAWRDRAGGNTIYF. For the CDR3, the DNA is TGTGCCTGGAGGGACAGGGCAGGGGGAAACACCATATATTTT.

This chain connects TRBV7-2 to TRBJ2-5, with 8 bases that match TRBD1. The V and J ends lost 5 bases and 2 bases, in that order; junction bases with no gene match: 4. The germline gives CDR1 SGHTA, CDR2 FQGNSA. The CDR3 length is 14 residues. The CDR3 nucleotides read TGTGCCAGCAGCATTGGACAGGGTCAAGAGACCCAGTACTTC. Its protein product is CASSIGQGQETQYF.

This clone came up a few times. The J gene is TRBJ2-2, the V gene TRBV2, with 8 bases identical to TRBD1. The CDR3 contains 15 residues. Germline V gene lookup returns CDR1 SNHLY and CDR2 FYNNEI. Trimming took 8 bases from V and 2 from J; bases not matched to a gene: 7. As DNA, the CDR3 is TGTGCCAGCGCTAGGACAGGGACCAACACCGGGGAGCTGTTTTTT. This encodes CASARTGTNTGELFF.